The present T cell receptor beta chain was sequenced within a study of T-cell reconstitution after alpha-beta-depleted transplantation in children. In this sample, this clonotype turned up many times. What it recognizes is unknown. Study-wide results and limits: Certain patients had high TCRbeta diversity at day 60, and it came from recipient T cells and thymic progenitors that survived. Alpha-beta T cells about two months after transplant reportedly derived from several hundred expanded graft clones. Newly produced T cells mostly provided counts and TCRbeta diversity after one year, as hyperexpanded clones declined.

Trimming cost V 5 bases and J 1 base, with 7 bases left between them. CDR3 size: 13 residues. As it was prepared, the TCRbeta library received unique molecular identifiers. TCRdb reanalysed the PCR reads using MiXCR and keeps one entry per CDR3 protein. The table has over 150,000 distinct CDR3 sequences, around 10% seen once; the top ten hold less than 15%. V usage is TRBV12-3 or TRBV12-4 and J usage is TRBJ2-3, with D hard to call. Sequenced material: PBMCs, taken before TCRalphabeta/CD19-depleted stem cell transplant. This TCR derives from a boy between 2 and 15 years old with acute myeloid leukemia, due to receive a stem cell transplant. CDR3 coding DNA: TGTGCCAGCAGTAAGATGGGCACAGATACGCAGTATTTT. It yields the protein CASSKMGTDTQYF.